Listed here are 19 T cell receptor beta chains from one sample, sequenced in a study of blood T cell repertoires in COVID-19. This table comes from immunoSEQ multiplex PCR, and its TCRdb copy is limited to in-frame clones, with some not included. The table has 140,000 to 150,000 clones, 70% to 90% seen once; the top ten hold roughly 2.9%. Sequencing was carried out using peripheral blood. These receptors were taken from a middle-aged woman with active or convalescent COVID-19.

The chain combines TRBV15 with TRBJ1-4, with a possible D match to TRBD1 (5 bases). V dropped 0 bases and J dropped 10 bases, with 6 bases sitting between them. CDR3 length: 12 residues. The germline V gene has CDR1 LNHNV and CDR2 YYDKDF (reference sequence). The CDR3 protein is CATSREGGKLFF. CDR3 in DNA: TGTGCCACCAGCAGAGAGGGGGGAAAACTGTTTTTT.

The CDR3 here is CASRWGVLANYGYTF. CDR3 nucleotide sequence: TGTGCCAGCAGATGGGGGGTATTAGCTAACTATGGCTACACCTTC. The chain employs TRBV6-5 and TRBJ1-2, with TRBD1 as a possible D gene (5 bases). Germline CDR1 and CDR2: MNHEY and SVGAGI. V was pared by 6 bases and J by 0 bases, with 14 bases between. This CDR3 region has 15 residues.

In this sample, this clone turned up a few times. This sequence joins TRBV7-9 and TRBJ2-3; 8 nucleotides line up with TRBD2. Germline CDR1 and CDR2: SEHNR and FQNEAQ (reference sequence). This CDR3 contains 16 residues. V lost 8 bases and J lost 15; bases outside the gene matches: 25. The CDR3 sequence: CASFLHIAGYAHPPYF. In DNA form, the CDR3 reads TGTGCCAGCTTTCTACACATAGCGGGGTATGCTCATCCGCCTTATTTT.

V usage is TRBV27 and J usage is TRBJ1-2, with D unclear. From germline, CDR1 is MNHEY and CDR2 SMNVEV (reference sequence). The V end lost 4 bases, the J end lost 4 bases, and 16 bases lay between the germline ends. The CDR3 has 15 residues. The CDR3 region has the DNA TGTGCCAGCAGTTGGTCTGGGGAGGGAGCCTATGGCTACACCTTC. This codes for CASSWSGEGAYGYTF.

The chain carries TRBV28 and TRBJ2-7, with 8 bases identical to TRBD1. The germline CDR1 and CDR2 sequences are MDHEN and SYDVKM. CDR3 length equals 14 residues. Unmatched junction bases numbered 9, after V lost 6 bases and J lost 5 bases. In nucleotides, the CDR3 is TGTGCCAGCAGCCCGACAGGGGTTACGCACGAGCAGTACTTC. Translation: CASSPTGVTHEQYF.

The count of this clone is one. The chain has TRBV6-5 and TRBJ1-4, with TRBD1 matching over 9 bases. The CDR3 consists of 15 residues. CDR1 and CDR2 (germline): MNHEY, SVGAGI. V shed 2 bases and J 6 bases; nucleotides not matched to a gene: 4. The CDR3 protein is CASSYGGTGHEKLFF. DNA of the CDR3: TGTGCCAGCAGTTACGGGGGGACAGGGCATGAAAAACTGTTTTTT.

The V call is TRBV7-9, the J call TRBJ1-5; D perhaps matches TRBD1 (6 bases). V dropped 6 bases and J dropped 4 bases, with 10 bases sitting between them. The CDR3 consists of 13 residues. Germline values: CDR1 SEHNR, CDR2 FQNEAQ (reference sequence). CDR3 amino acids: CASSTQGNQPQHF. The DNA for the CDR3 is TGTGCCAGCAGTACACAGGGAAATCAGCCCCAGCATTTT.

Only one count was recorded for this clone. V and J are TRBV6-6 and TRBJ2-5, with 8 bases aligning to TRBD1. Germline assignment: CDR1 MNHNY and CDR2 SVGAGI (reference sequence). The CDR3 totals 13 residues. Trimming cost V 4 bases and J 6 bases; bases outside gene matches: 4. The CDR3 DNA sequence: TGTGCCAGCAGTTCCCGACAGGGGCAGACCCAGTACTTC. Translation gives CASSSRQGQTQYF.

This clone appeared many times. The chain carries TRBV5-1 and TRBJ2-2; tentative D call: TRBD1 (6 bases). V lost 4 bases and J lost 2, with 12 bases in between. The CDR3 sequence is 15 residues long. Germline V gene lookup returns CDR1 SGHRS and CDR2 YFSETQ. CDR3 sequence: CASSRRTDNTGELFF. The DNA for the CDR3 is TGCGCCAGCAGCCGCCGGACAGACAACACCGGGGAGCTGTTTTTT.

Turning to this clone: The CDR3 carries no conserved terminal phenylalanine or tryptophan, so it likely arises from a read error. The DNA is left out, because the CDR3 cannot be placed on it with certainty; the CDR3 is given as TCRdb lists it. J is TRBJ1-2 and V is TRBV5-4. Germline V CDR1 and CDR2: SGHNT, YYREEE (reference sequence). The CDR3 spans 9 amino acids, including both terminal residues. The CDR3 sequence is CASSLGSGI.

This rearrangement joins TRBV7-2 to TRBJ2-1; 8 positions match TRBD2. Germline CDR1 SGHTA, CDR2 FQGNSA. CDR3 length: 14 amino acids. V was clipped by 5 bases and J by 7 bases; unmatched bases: 7. The CDR3 DNA sequence: TGTGCCAGCAGCGACCGGGGGGGCCGAAATGAGCAGTTCTTC. The encoded protein is CASSDRGGRNEQFF.

The CDR3 bases are TGCAGTGCTAGTGGCAGGGGCTATAATTCACCCCTCCACTTT. Residues: CSASGRGYNSPLHF. The rearrangement links TRBV20-1 to TRBJ1-6, with a tentative D call TRBD1 (6 bases). Germline V CDR1 and CDR2: DFQATT, SNEGSKA (reference sequence). The V end lost 3 bases, the J end lost 3 bases, and 9 bases lay between the germline ends. This CDR3 has 14 amino acids.

The chain uses TRBV4-1 and TRBJ2-5; tentative D call: TRBD1 (6 bases). With 1 base removed from V and 2 bases from J, the gap between germline ends came to 17 bases. The CDR3 contains 17 residues. Looked up from germline, CDR1 is MGHRA and CDR2 is YSYEKL. CDR3 nucleotides: TGCGCCAGCAGCCAAGCCCTGATCAAACAGGGACAAGAGACCCAGTACTTC. This sequence encodes CASSQALIKQGQETQYF.

The chain uses TRBV29-1 and TRBJ1-1; weak D call: TRBD1 (5 bases). The CDR3 is 11 residues long. Trimming left V 5 bases short and J 4 bases short, with 8 bases between. Germline V gene lookup returns CDR1 SQVTM and CDR2 ANQGSEA. The CDR3 bases are TGCAGCGTTCACGGGGGCACTGAAGCTTTCTTT. It specifies CSVHGGTEAFF.

This chain connects TRBV10-2 to TRBJ2-5, with 10 bases lining up with TRBD1. V was clipped by 5 bases and J by 2 bases; unmatched bases: 5. CDR1 WSHSY and CDR2 SAAADI come from the germline V gene. The CDR3 length is 15 residues. The CDR3 reads CASSLGQGIQETQYF. The CDR3 DNA reads as TGCGCCAGCAGTCTGGGACAGGGGATACAAGAGACCCAGTACTTC.

The chain is built from TRBV28 and TRBJ1-2, with TRBD1 identical over 7 bases. V trimming: 3 bases; J trimming: 4 bases; junction bases outside the gene matches: 8. Germline lookup yields CDR1 MDHEN and CDR2 SYDVKM. This CDR3 spans 15 amino acids. CDR3 nucleotide sequence: TGTGCCAGCAGTTTTTCCCCGGGACAGCTCTATGGCTACACCTTC. It translates to CASSFSPGQLYGYTF.

This clone was seen at least ten times. V and J are TRBV5-4 and TRBJ1-4; TRBD1 matches at 10 bases. The germline V gene encodes CDR1 SGHNT and CDR2 YYREEE (reference sequence). The CDR3 length is 15 residues. With V trimmed by 5 bases and J by 2 bases, 3 bases remained unmatched. DNA for the CDR3: TGTGCCAGCAGTCTGGACAGGGGGACTAATGAAAAACTGTTTTTT. This encodes CASSLDRGTNEKLFF.

This clone was seen a single time. This sequence joins TRBV18 and TRBJ1-4; 10 bases align to TRBD1. The CDR3 is made up of 17 amino acids. V was pared by 2 bases and J by 7 bases, with 10 bases of the junction left unmatched. CDR1 and CDR2 (germline): KGHSH, LQKENI. CDR3 coding DNA: TGTGCCAGCTCACCAAGGAGTGCGGGACAGGGGTTTGAAAAACTGTTTTTT. It encodes CASSPRSAGQGFEKLFF. The full variable domain, in which reference TRBV18 and TRBJ1-4 provide the parts outside the CDR3, is NAGVMQNPRHLVRRRGQEARLRCSPMKGHSHVYWYRQLPEEGLKFMVYLQKENIIDESGMPKERFSAEFPKEGPSILRIQQVVRGDSAAYFCASSPRSAGQGFEKLFFGSGTQLSVL.

The V call is TRBV5-1, the J call TRBJ2-7, with 10 bases identical to TRBD1. After removal of 1 base from V and 3 bases from J, the junction contained 4 bases not matched to a gene. The CDR3 totals 15 residues. The V gene's germline CDR1 is SGHRS and CDR2 YFSETQ. The CDR3 loop is CASSLLGQGFYEQYF. The CDR3 coding sequence is TGCGCCAGCAGCTTGTTGGGACAGGGGTTCTACGAGCAGTACTTC.